This T cell receptor beta chain was captured by sequencing in a study of blood T cells in healthy people across ages. With a J-beta primer mix and a sample-barcoded 5' primer, a second PCR ran 7 to 11 cycles. From the 5' RACE reads, TCRdb called clonotypes with MiXCR, one entry per CDR3 protein. The data hold roughly 800,000 distinct CDR3 sequences, with 58% observed a single time. The CDR3 runs to 14 residues. The germline CDR1 and CDR2 sequences are SEHNR and FQNEAQ (reference sequence). In terms of origin and age, donors were healthy Caucasian individuals from Russia aged roughly 6 to 95. The sequence came from a man aged 25 to 40 in good health. The chain combines TRBV7-9 with TRBJ2-4; D possibly corresponds to TRBD1 (7 bases). The J call is uncertain, as TRBJ2-7 better fits the DNA end. The material sequenced was blood. The CDR3: CAGGTDVQTYEQYF. The CDR3 nucleotides are TGTGCCGGAGGGACAGACGTTCAGACCTACGAGCAGTACTTC.